Listed below are T cell receptor beta chains from one sample, sequenced in a study of T-cell memory formation after mild COVID-19. Via MiXCR, TCRdb re-called the 5' RACE reads, giving one row per CDR3 protein. Of 250,000 to 300,000 distinct CDR3 sequences in the sample, roughly 18% are singletons; the top ten hold about 23%. Sequencing used PBMCs or a T cell subset sorted from them (not recorded which). The receptor set was obtained from a man between 18 and 29 years old who had mild COVID-19 (a few samples of this study predate the infection). Cell type and time point are not known. The CDR3 runs from the conserved cysteine through the conserved F or W. The order of the fields is D gene, V gene, clone size, J gene, CDR3 protein, CDR3 DNA. D genes are given only for firm matches. Size is stated for part of the rows, as once, few or many counts, or as a class when the clone is expanded.

>.|TRBV9|few|TRBJ2-7
CASSVAAGYEQYF
TGTGCCAGCAGCGTAGCGGCGGGCTACGAGCAGTACTTC
>TRBD1|TRBV2|.|TRBJ1-2
CASRGGQGAAYGYTF
TGTGCCAGCAGGGGAGGACAGGGGGCCGCTTATGGCTACACCTTC
>.|TRBV25-1|few|TRBJ2-5
CASSASASETQYF
TGTGCCAGCAGTGCGTCAGCGTCAGAGACCCAGTACTTC
>.|TRBV9|few|TRBJ1-2
CASSVDGGPNYGYTF
TGTGCCAGCAGCGTAGACGGGGGGCCTAACTATGGCTACACCTTC
>.|TRBV14|many|TRBJ2-1
CASSQEFPRRGYNEQFF
TGTGCCAGCAGCCAAGAATTCCCGCGGCGAGGTTACAATGAGCAGTTCTTC
>TRBD2|TRBV5-1|few|TRBJ2-1
CASSFTGGPNEQFF
TGCGCCAGCAGCTTTACGGGGGGGCCTAATGAGCAGTTCTTC
>.|TRBV9|many|TRBJ2-2
CASSVEGHNTGELFF
TGTGCCAGCAGCGTAGAGGGACACAACACCGGGGAGCTGTTTTTT
>.|TRBV20-1|.|TRBJ2-7
CSARLGYEQYF
TGCAGTGCGAGGCTGGGCTACGAGCAGTACTTC
>.|TRBV4-1|.|TRBJ2-1
CASSQVLIRTLLKEQFF
TGCGCCAGCAGCCAAGTTTTGATACGGACCCTCCTCAAGGAGCAGTTCTTC
>.|TRBV6-5|.|TRBJ2-3
CASSSHSDTQYF
TGTGCCAGCAGTTCACACAGCGATACGCAGTATTTT
>TRBD2|TRBV7-9|many|TRBJ2-3
CASSLRLAGGPADTQYF
TGTGCCAGCAGCCTCCGACTAGCGGGGGGGCCTGCAGATACGCAGTATTTT
>.|TRBV4-1|.|TRBJ1-6
CASRGHQGNSPLHF
TGCGCCAGCAGGGGCCACCAGGGAAATTCACCCCTCCACTTT
>TRBD1|TRBV7-2|.|TRBJ1-6
CASSPTGYTLHF
TGTGCCAGCAGCCCGACAGGGTACACCCTCCACTTT
>TRBD1|TRBV7-2|.|TRBJ1-2
CASSRRDRAAGYTF
TGTGCCAGCAGCCGCCGGGACAGAGCCGCCGGCTACACCTTC
>.|TRBV20-1|.|TRBJ1-5
CRAYRAQPQHF
TGCAGAGCGTATCGAGCTCAGCCCCAGCATTTT
>.|TRBV5-1|few|TRBJ2-3
CASSPGQLSDTQYF
TGCGCCAGCAGCCCTGGACAGCTTTCAGATACGCAGTATTTT
>.|TRBV20-1|few|TRBJ2-3
CSSGPVTDTQYF
TGCAGCTCGGGACCCGTCACAGATACGCAGTATTTT
>.|TRBV5-1|many|TRBJ2-5
CASRPTAFPVETQYF
TGCGCCAGCAGACCCACGGCCTTCCCTGTGGAGACCCAGTACTTC
>TRBD1|TRBV9|.|TRBJ2-6
CASSARRGSSGANVLTF
TGTGCCAGCAGCGCTCGCAGGGGGAGTTCTGGGGCCAACGTCCTGACTTTC
>.|TRBV11-2|.|TRBJ2-1
CASSLVLGGEQFF
TGTGCCAGCAGCTTAGTACTCGGGGGTGAGCAGTTCTTC
>TRBD2|TRBV12-3/TRBV12-4|few|TRBJ2-3
CASSIRGGQTDTQYF
TGTGCCAGCAGTATTCGGGGGGGCCAAACAGATACGCAGTATTTT
>.|TRBV5-4|few|TRBJ2-7
CASSPEAQQLGEQYF
TGTGCCAGCAGCCCCGAGGCACAACAGCTTGGCGAGCAGTACTTC
>.|TRBV4-1|few|TRBJ2-3
CASSRRPRGDTQYF
TGCGCCAGCAGCCGCCGACCGAGGGGCGATACGCAGTATTTT
>.|TRBV9|few|TRBJ2-5
CASSVAGQTQETQYF
TGTGCCAGCAGCGTAGCTGGGCAGACCCAAGAGACCCAGTACTTC
>.|TRBV10-3|.|TRBJ1-4
CAISERGVDEKLFF
TGTGCCATCAGTGAAAGGGGGGTAGACGAAAAACTGTTTTTT